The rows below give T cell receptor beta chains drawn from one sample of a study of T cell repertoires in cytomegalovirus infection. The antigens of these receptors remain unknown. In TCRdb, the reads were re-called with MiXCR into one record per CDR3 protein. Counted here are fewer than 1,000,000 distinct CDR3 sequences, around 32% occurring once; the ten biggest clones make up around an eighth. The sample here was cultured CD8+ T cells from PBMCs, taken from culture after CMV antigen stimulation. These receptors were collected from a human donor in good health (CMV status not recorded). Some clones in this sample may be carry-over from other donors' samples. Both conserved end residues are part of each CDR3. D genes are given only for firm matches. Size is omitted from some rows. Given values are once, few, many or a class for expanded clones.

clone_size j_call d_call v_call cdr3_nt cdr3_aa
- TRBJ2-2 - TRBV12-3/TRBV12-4 TGTGCCAGCAGTTTTATTACAGGGCCGAACACCGGGGAGCTGTTTTTT CASSFITGPNTGELFF
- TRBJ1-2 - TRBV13 TGTGCCAGCAGCACGACAGCTACCGGCTATGGCTACACCTTC CASSTTATGYGYTF
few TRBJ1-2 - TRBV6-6 TGTGCCAGCAGTTATGTGACAGACTATGGCTACACCTTC CASSYVTDYGYTF
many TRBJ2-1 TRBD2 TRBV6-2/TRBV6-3 TGTGCCAGCAGTTACTCCTTAGCGGGGGGGAATGAGCAGTTCTTC CASSYSLAGGNEQFF
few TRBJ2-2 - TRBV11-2 TGTGCCAGCAGCCCCTGGGGGGCGAACACCGGGGAGCTGTTTTTT CASSPWGANTGELFF
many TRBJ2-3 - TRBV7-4 TGTGCCAGCAGCTTACTGGCCCCTGACACAGATACGCAGTATTTT CASSLLAPDTDTQYF
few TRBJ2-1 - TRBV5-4 TGTGCCAGCAGCTTGGCCGGCCAGTTGCGGGGCCTCTACAATGAGCAGTTCTTC CASSLAGQLRGLYNEQFF
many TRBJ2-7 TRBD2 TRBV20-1 TGCAGTGCTCCAGGACTAGCGGGGCATTACGAGCAGTACTTC CSAPGLAGHYEQYF
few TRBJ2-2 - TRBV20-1 TGCAGTGCTAGAGATGAGCGAGAGCTGTTTTTT CSARDERELFF
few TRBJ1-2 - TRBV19 TGTGCCAGTAGTTTGGCCCTCGAGTCCTATGGCTACACCTTC CASSLALESYGYTF
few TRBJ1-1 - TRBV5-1 TGCGCCAGCAGCTCACCGCAGGGGATCGGTACTGAAGCTTTCTTT CASSSPQGIGTEAFF
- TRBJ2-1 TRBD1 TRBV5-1 TGCGCCAGCACTACAGGGGGGTCCTACAATGAGCAGTTCTTC CASTTGGSYNEQFF
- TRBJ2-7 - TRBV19 TGTGCCAGTAGTTTCTACGGAAGCTCCTACGAGCAGTACTTC CASSFYGSSYEQYF
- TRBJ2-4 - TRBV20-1 TGCAGTTTTCGGGGTCCAGGATGGGAAAACATTCAGTACTTC CSFRGPGWENIQYF
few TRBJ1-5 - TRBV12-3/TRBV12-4 TGTGCCAGCAGTTTAAAAGGGACCGGTCAGCCCCAGCATTTT CASSLKGTGQPQHF
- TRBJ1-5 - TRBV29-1 TGCAGCGTGGCCACCGGGACGGATAGCAATCAGCCCCAGCATTTT CSVATGTDSNQPQHF
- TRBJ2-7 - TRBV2 TGTGCCAGCAGTGATAGACTTCGAGGGGCCTACGAGCAGTACTTC CASSDRLRGAYEQYF
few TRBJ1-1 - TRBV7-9 TGTGCCAGCAGCTTAGGTCTGGCCAGGCCCTTGAACACTGAAGCTTTCTTT CASSLGLARPLNTEAFF
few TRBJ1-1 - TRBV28 TGTGCCAGCAAGCAGGGTGCTACTGAAGCTTTCTTT CASKQGATEAFF
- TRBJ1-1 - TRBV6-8 TGTGCCAGCAGTTACTCTCCCGGGGGAGGCACTGAAGCTTTCTTT CASSYSPGGGTEAFF
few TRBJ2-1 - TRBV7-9 TGTGCCAGCAGCTTAGCCCGAGGAGGTCGGGATGAGCAGTTCTTC CASSLARGGRDEQFF
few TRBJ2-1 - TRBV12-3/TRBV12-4 TGTGCCAGCAGTTTAAACAGTTTCTACAATGAGCAGTTCTTC CASSLNSFYNEQFF
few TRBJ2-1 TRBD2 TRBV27 TGTGCCAGCAGTTTGCTCAGCCCAAGCGGGGGGATTTACAATGAGCAGTTCTTC CASSLLSPSGGIYNEQFF
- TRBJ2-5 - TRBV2 TGTGCCAGCATTGGTGCCCGGGAGACCCAGTACTTC CASIGARETQYF
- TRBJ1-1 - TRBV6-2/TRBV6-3 TGTGCCATCCGGCCAGGGGTGAACACTGAAGCTTTCTTT CAIRPGVNTEAFF
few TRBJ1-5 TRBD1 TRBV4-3 TGCGCCAGCAGCCAAGGGGACAGGGGCTACGTCGCGCCCCAGCATTTT CASSQGDRGYVAPQHF
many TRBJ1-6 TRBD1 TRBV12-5 TGTGCTAGTGGTTTAGGCAGGGGGGGGATCTCACCCCTCCACTTT CASGLGRGGISPLHF
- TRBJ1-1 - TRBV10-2 TGCGCCAGCAGTGTAAAATTCACTGAAGCTTTCTTT CASSVKFTEAFF
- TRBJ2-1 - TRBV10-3 TGTGCCATCAGTGTAACAGGGAGCTCCTACAATGAGCAGTTCTTC CAISVTGSSYNEQFF
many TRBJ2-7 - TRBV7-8 TGTGCCAGCAGCCCTGGTTGGGGGGTTCGTTTACTAGAGGCCTACGAGCAGTACTTC CASSPGWGVRLLEAYEQYF
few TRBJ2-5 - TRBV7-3 TGTGCCAGCAGCTTATGGCTAGCGGAGACCCAGTACTTC CASSLWLAETQYF
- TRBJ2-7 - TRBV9 TGTGCCAGCAGCGTGGTGACAGCGGCGTACGAGCAGTACTTC CASSVVTAAYEQYF
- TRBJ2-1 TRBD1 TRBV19 TGTGCCAGTAGTATAGGACAGGGCTCCAATGAGCAGTTCTTC CASSIGQGSNEQFF
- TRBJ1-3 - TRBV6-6 TGTGCCAGCAGTTACGACCTCTCAGGAAACACCATATATTTT CASSYDLSGNTIYF
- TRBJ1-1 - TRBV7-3 TGTGCCAGCAGCTCCCCTACTGGACCACAGAAGCTAACGAACACTGAAGCTTTCTTT CASSSPTGPQKLTNTEAFF
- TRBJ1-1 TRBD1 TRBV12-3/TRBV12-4 TGTGCCAGCAGTCCGCCTTTCGGGGACAGGCCGAACACTGTAGCTTTCTTT CASSPPFGDRPNTVAFF
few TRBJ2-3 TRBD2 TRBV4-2 TGTGCCAGCAGCCTTTCCTCCTTTAGCGGGGCGAGCACAGATACGCAGTATTTT CASSLSSFSGASTDTQYF
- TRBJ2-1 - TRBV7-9 TGTGCCAGCAGCCGTGGACACCCGGAGCAGTTCTTC CASSRGHPEQFF
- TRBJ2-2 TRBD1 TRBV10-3 TGTGCCATCAGCGTAAGGACAGGGGTTATCGGGGAGCTGTTTTTT CAISVRTGVIGELFF
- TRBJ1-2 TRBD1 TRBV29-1 TGCAGCGTACAGACAGGGAACTATGGCTACACCTTC CSVQTGNYGYTF
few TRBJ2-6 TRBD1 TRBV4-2 TGTGCCAGCAGCCAAAGGACAGGGTCGAGCTCTGGGGCCAACGTCCTGACTTTC CASSQRTGSSSGANVLTF
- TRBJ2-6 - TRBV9 TGTGCCAGCAGCCTTCCAGATAGGGCGCCCTCCTCTGGGGCCAACGTCCTGACTTTC CASSLPDRAPSSGANVLTF
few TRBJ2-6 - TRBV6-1 TGTGCCAGCAGTGAAGGGAAGCCCTCTGGGGCCAACGTCCTGACTTTC CASSEGKPSGANVLTF
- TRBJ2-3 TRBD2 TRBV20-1 TGCAGTGCTATTGGACTAGCGGGGGGAAAAAGCGGCACAGATACGCAGTATTTT CSAIGLAGGKSGTDTQYF
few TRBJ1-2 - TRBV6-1 TGTGCCAGCAGTGAAGCGGATTCCTATGGCTACACCTTC CASSEADSYGYTF
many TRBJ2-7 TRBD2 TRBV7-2 TGTGCCAGCGGTTTAGCGGGTCCTCCCTACGAGCAGTACTTC CASGLAGPPYEQYF
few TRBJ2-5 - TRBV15 TGTGCCACCAGCCCCGGACAGCGTTTAGTCCAAGAGACCCAGTACTTC CATSPGQRLVQETQYF
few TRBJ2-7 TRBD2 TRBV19 TGTGCCAGTAGCGGACTAGCGGGGATCTACGAGCAGTACTTC CASSGLAGIYEQYF
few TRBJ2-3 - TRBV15 TGTGCCACCAGCAGAGTGGGGGGCGCGGGAGATACGCAGTATTTT CATSRVGGAGDTQYF
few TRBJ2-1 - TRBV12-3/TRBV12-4 TGTGCCAGCACTTCCTTGGGCAGGGGCATCGATGAGCAGTTCTTC CASTSLGRGIDEQFF